This T cell receptor beta chain was sequenced during a study of blood T cell repertoires in COVID-19. Concerning this clone: The same CDR3 is also encoded by other DNA sequences in this sample.

Germline CDR1 KGHSH, CDR2 LQKENI. This CDR3 is 12 amino acids long. After removal of 6 bases from V and 7 bases from J, the junction contained 4 bases not matched to a gene. Profiled with immunoSEQ multiplex PCR; TCRdb holds only in-frame clones, not every one. The table lists a few hundred thousand clones, over 75% of them singletons, with 4% in the top ten. The chain has TRBV18 and TRBJ1-1; 8 bases line up with TRBD1. Sequenced material: peripheral blood. This TCR came from a woman aged 45 to 65 with active or convalescent COVID-19. The DNA of the CDR3 is TGTGCCAGCTCTACAGGACAGGGTGAAGCTTTCTTT. It is translated as CASSTGQGEAFF. Supplemented by reference TRBV18 and TRBJ1-1, the full variable domain reads NAGVMQNPRHLVRRRGQEARLRCSPMKGHSHVYWYRQLPEEGLKFMVYLQKENIIDESGMPKERFSAEFPKEGPSILRIQQVVRGDSAAYFCASSTGQGEAFFGQGTRLTVV.